This T cell receptor (beta chain) came from a study of siplizumab effects on memory and regulatory T cells. The data were produced by immunoSEQ multiplex PCR, yet TCRdb's version contains in-frame clones alone and is incomplete. The table lists 65,000 to 85,000 clones, 85% to 95% of them singletons. Trimming stripped 4 bases from V and 4 bases from J, with 14 bases between. Per germline, CDR1 PRHDT and CDR2 FYEKMQ (reference sequence). The CDR3 length is 14 residues. The chain carries TRBV13 and TRBJ2-7, with D possibly matching TRBD2 (5 bases). The receptor was isolated from a human donor in good health. Source material: CD8+ T cells sorted from blood. The CDR3: CASSSASEGYEQYF. DNA for the CDR3: TGTGCCAGCAGCTCCGCATCCGAGGGTTACGAGCAGTACTTC.